This T cell receptor (beta chain) was sequenced during a study of T cell changes during pregnancy in multiple sclerosis. Repertoires were generated with immunoSEQ multiplex PCR, while TCRdb's copy carries only in-frame clones and drops some. In the table there are around 88,000 clones, around 90% of which are singletons. The CDR3 spans 15 residues. The germline CDR1 and CDR2 sequences are MNHNY and SVGAGI (reference sequence). V shed 10 bases, J shed 3 bases, and the junction held 14 bases outside the gene matches. The chain uses TRBV6-6 and TRBJ2-5, with TRBD1 matching 7 bases. The clonotype was recovered from a female donor in good health, enrolled as a control in a pregnancy study. This material consisted of peripheral blood, taken after pregnancy. CDR3 amino acids: CATYSGTASKETQYF. CDR3 DNA sequence: TGTGCCACATACTCCGGGACAGCCTCTAAAGAGACCCAGTACTTC.